This is a list of T cell receptor beta chains from one sample in a study of cytomegalovirus exposure and HLA in healthy donors. Measured with immunoSEQ multiplex PCR; TCRdb has only the in-frame clones, and not every one. The sample includes roughly 97,000 clones, around 10% of them seen just once. Sequencing was performed on PBMCs. The receptors come from a man between 50 and 59 years old in good health and CMV-seropositive. Each CDR3 is given with its conserved first and last residue. A D gene is named only where the DNA matches it firmly. The size entry is marked missing in some rows and otherwise reads once, few, many or a size class.

abundance,j_gene,v_gene,d_gene,CDR3nt,CDR3aa
few,TRBJ2-1,TRBV2,NA,TGTGCCAGCCAAAAAAAGGGACCGGGAGCTGAGCAGTTCTTC,CASQKKGPGAEQFF
NA,TRBJ1-5,TRBV27,TRBD1,TGTGCCAGCAGTCCACGGACAGGGAGGGAGCCCCAGCATTTT,CASSPRTGREPQHF
once,TRBJ2-7,TRBV21-1,NA,TGTGCCAGTGAGACAGGGGAAGACTACGAGCAGTACTTC,CASETGEDYEQYF
few,TRBJ2-7,TRBV5-6,NA,TGTGCCAGCAGCTTATACTCCGAGCAGTACTTC,CASSLYSEQYF
NA,TRBJ2-2,TRBV30,NA,TGTGCCTGGGCCCCCCGCGGAGGGGGCGGTCCGGGCGGGGAGCTGTTTTTT,CAWAPRGGGGPGGELFF
few,TRBJ2-7,TRBV2,NA,TGTGCCAGCAGTGAAACGGGGGGCGCCTACGAGCAGTACTTC,CASSETGGAYEQYF
few,TRBJ1-5,TRBV7-2,NA,TGTGCCAGCAGCTTAGTGGGGGGTGGCAATCAGCCCCAGCATTTT,CASSLVGGGNQPQHF
NA,TRBJ1-6,TRBV27,NA,TGTGCCAGCACCGCCCCGACAGGTCAGGGTTCACCCCTCCACTTT,CASTAPTGQGSPLHF
NA,TRBJ1-3,TRBV7-2,NA,TGTGCCAGCAGCCCCCGGGGGGGATCTGGAAACACCATATATTTT,CASSPRGGSGNTIYF
few,TRBJ1-5,TRBV30,NA,TGTGCCTGGAGTGTGGGGAGGGGTCAGCCCCAGCATTTT,CAWSVGRGQPQHF
few,TRBJ2-2,TRBV6-4,TRBD2,TGTGCCAGCCAGCGGGAGAGGGGCACCGGGGAGCTGTTTTTT,CASQRERGTGELFF
few,TRBJ1-1,TRBV7-2,TRBD1,TGTGCCAGCAGCCTAGGACAGGTCTACACTGAAGCTTTCTTT,CASSLGQVYTEAFF
NA,TRBJ2-7,TRBV5-4,NA,TGTGCCAGCAGCGTTGGGGGCGGCACTAGCTCCTACGAGCAGTACTTC,CASSVGGGTSSYEQYF
NA,TRBJ2-3,TRBV29-1,NA,TGCAGCGTTGATCAGGGATGGGGCACAGATACGCAGTATTTT,CSVDQGWGTDTQYF
NA,TRBJ2-2,TRBV19,NA,TGTGCCAGTAGCATAAAGGGTTTCGGGCTAGCACGAAACACCGGGGAGCTGTTTTTT,CASSIKGFGLARNTGELFF
few,TRBJ1-5,TRBV28,NA,TGTGCCACCTCGGGGGACAGCAATCAGCCCCAGCATTTT,CATSGDSNQPQHF
NA,TRBJ1-4,TRBV18,TRBD1,TGTGCCAGCTCGACAGGGTCGGGAGAAAAACTGTTTTTT,CASSTGSGEKLFF
NA,TRBJ1-4,TRBV7-9,TRBD1,TGTGCCAGCAGCTCTACGAAAACAGGGGAAGTTGGTGAAAAACTGTTTTTT,CASSSTKTGEVGEKLFF
few,TRBJ2-2,TRBV5-1,NA,TGCGCCAGCGCCTGGGGGGTTGCCGGGGAGCTGTTTTTT,CASAWGVAGELFF
few,TRBJ1-5,TRBV19,TRBD1,TGTGCCAGTAGTATTGGGGACAGGAACAATCAGCCCCAGCATTTT,CASSIGDRNNQPQHF
NA,TRBJ1-1,TRBV18,NA,TGTGCCAGCTCACCAACAGGGAACACTGAAGCTTTCTTT,CASSPTGNTEAFF
NA,TRBJ2-7,TRBV5-4,NA,TGTGCCAGCAGCACAACGGGATACGAGCAGTACTTC,CASSTTGYEQYF
few,TRBJ2-7,TRBV19,NA,TGTGCCAGTAGTACTTTAGGGAGCTCCTACGAGCAGTACTTC,CASSTLGSSYEQYF
many,TRBJ2-7,TRBV18,NA,TGTGCCAGCTCACCATCAGGGGCCTCTCTCTACGAGCAGTACTTC,CASSPSGASLYEQYF
few,TRBJ2-5,TRBV29-1,TRBD1,TGCAGCGTTCGGACAGGTCAAGAGACCCAGTACTTC,CSVRTGQETQYF
NA,TRBJ2-1,TRBV27,NA,TGTGCCAGCAGTTTATCGATAGAGGCGGGCAATGAGCAGTTCTTC,CASSLSIEAGNEQFF